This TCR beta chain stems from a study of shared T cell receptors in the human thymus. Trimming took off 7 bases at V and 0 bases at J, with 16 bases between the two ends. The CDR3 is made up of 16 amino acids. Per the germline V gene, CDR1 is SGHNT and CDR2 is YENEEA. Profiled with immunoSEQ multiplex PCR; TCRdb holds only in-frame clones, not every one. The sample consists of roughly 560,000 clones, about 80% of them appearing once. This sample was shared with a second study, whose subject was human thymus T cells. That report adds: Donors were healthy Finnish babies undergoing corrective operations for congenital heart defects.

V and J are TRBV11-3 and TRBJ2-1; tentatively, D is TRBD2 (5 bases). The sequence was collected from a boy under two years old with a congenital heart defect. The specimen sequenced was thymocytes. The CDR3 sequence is CASTLMGRGSYNEQFF. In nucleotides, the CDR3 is TGTGCCAGCACCCTGATGGGGAGAGGCTCCTACAATGAGCAGTTCTTC. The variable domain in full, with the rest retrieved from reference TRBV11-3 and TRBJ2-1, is EAGVVQSPRYKIIEKKQPVAFWCNPISGHNTLYWYLQNLGQGPELLIRYENEEAVDDSQLPKDRFSAERLKGVDSTLKIQPAELGDSAVYLCASTLMGRGSYNEQFFGPGTRLTVL.